What follows are 24 T cell receptor beta chains derived from one specimen sequenced in a study of cytomegalovirus exposure and HLA in healthy donors. This table comes from immunoSEQ multiplex PCR, and its TCRdb copy is limited to in-frame clones, with some not included. Of about 65,000 clones in the sample, approximately 93% were seen once. Sequenced: PBMCs. The receptors shown here come from a man younger than 30 in good health and CMV-seropositive.

J is TRBJ2-7 and V is TRBV11-3; 8 nucleotides line up with TRBD1. The CDR3 loop spans 14 amino acids. Germline V gene sequence: CDR1 SGHNT, CDR2 YENEEA. The J segment lost 0 bases and the V segment lost 5 bases, leaving 3 bases of the junction unmatched. Here the CDR3 reads CASSRTGSSYEQYF. The CDR3 bases are TGTGCCAGCAGCCGGACAGGGAGCTCCTACGAGCAGTACTTC.

About this clone: The junction departs from germline at one end; a sequencing error may be responsible. V is TRBV9 and J is TRBJ2-2, with 11 nucleotides matching TRBD2. Looked up from germline, CDR1 is SGDLS and CDR2 is YYNGEE. The CDR3 spans 17 residues. For the CDR3, the DNA is TGTGCCAGCAGCGTAGATAGCGGGGGGGCCCTCACCGTGGAGCTGTTTTTT. Its protein is CASSVDSGGALTVELFF.

The chain combines TRBV28 with TRBJ2-4; 8 bases line up with TRBD2. In germline, CDR1 is MDHEN, CDR2 SYDVKM. V dropped 2 bases and J dropped 7; count of bases not matched to a gene: 10. The CDR3 is 16 residues long. The CDR3 spells CASSLDLAGRGNIQYF. CDR3 coding DNA: TGTGCCAGCAGTTTAGATCTAGCGGGCCGAGGTAACATTCAGTACTTC.

In nucleotides, the CDR3 is TGTGCCAGCAGCTTACAGGGGGGAGAGACCCAGTACTTC. It codes for CASSLQGGETQYF. The J gene is TRBJ2-5, the V gene TRBV5-6; 8 nucleotides agree with TRBD1. After removal of 2 bases from V and 4 bases from J, the junction contained 1 base not matched to a gene. This CDR3 has 13 amino acids. Germline V gene lookup returns CDR1 SGHDT and CDR2 YYEEEE. The full variable domain, its missing parts supplied by reference TRBV5-6 and TRBJ2-5, is DAGVTQSPTHLIKTRGQQVTLRCSPKSGHDTVSWYQQALGQGPQFIFQYYEEEERQRGNFPDRFSGHQFPNYSSELNVNALLLGDSALYLCASSLQGGETQYFGPGTRLLVL.

The chain couples TRBV11-3 to TRBJ1-6; TRBD1 is a possible D gene (5 bases). Germline CDR1 and CDR2: SGHNT and YENEEA. The CDR3 is 15 residues long. V lost 3 bases and J 4 bases, leaving 10 bases between the germline ends. CDR3 protein: CASSFTGDYNSPLHF. The CDR3 nucleotides are TGTGCCAGCAGCTTCACAGGTGATTATAATTCACCCCTCCACTTT.

As concerns this clone: At one end, the junction sequence differs from germline, possibly due to a read error. The genes are TRBV7-2 and TRBJ2-7; no definite D call. The CDR3 is 13 amino acids. Germline loops: CDR1 SGHTA, CDR2 FQGNSA. CDR3 bases: TGTGCCAGCAGCCAACTCCTCTCCGACGAGCAGTACTTC. It encodes CASSQLLSDEQYF. Filled out from reference TRBV7-2 and TRBJ2-7, the complete variable domain reads GAGVSQSPSNKVTEKGKDVELRCDPISGHTALYWYRQSLGQGLEFLIYFQGNSAPDKSGLPSDRFSAERTGGSVSTLTIQRTQQEDSAVYLCASSQLLSDEQYFGPGTRLTVT.

This chain joins TRBV2 and TRBJ1-5, with 10 bases matching TRBD1. The germline V gene has CDR1 SNHLY and CDR2 FYNNEI. V shed 4 bases and J 9 bases; nucleotides not matched to a gene: 9. The CDR3 has 15 residues. The CDR3 loop is CASSGDRGSTLPQHF. CDR3 nucleotides: TGTGCCAGCAGTGGGGACAGGGGTTCAACGTTGCCCCAGCATTTT.

The chain is built from TRBV28 and TRBJ1-2; a possible D gene is TRBD1 (6 bases). The CDR3 totals 14 residues. The V end was cut by 2 bases, the J end by 6 bases, with 13 bases between. Germline V CDR1 and CDR2: MDHEN, SYDVKM. The CDR3: CASSLAPTGNGYTF. The DNA for the CDR3 is TGTGCCAGCAGTTTAGCTCCTACAGGGAATGGCTACACCTTC.

The chain couples TRBV10-1 to TRBJ2-2, with TRBD2 identical over 7 bases. Germline CDR1 and CDR2: WNHNN and SYGVQD (reference sequence). CDR3 length: 15 residues. Trimming took 5 bases from V and 6 from J; bases not matched to a gene: 9. Here the CDR3 reads CASSWGSGESGELFF. The CDR3 coding sequence is TGCGCCAGCAGTTGGGGAAGCGGGGAATCCGGGGAGCTGTTTTTT.

The rearrangement links TRBV7-9 to TRBJ2-2; TRBD2 aligns across 10 bases. Trimming removed 5 bases from V and 4 bases from J; junction bases left unmatched: 7. The CDR3 has 16 residues. From germline, CDR1 is SEHNR and CDR2 FQNEAQ (reference sequence). The CDR3, as DNA: TGTGCCAGCAGCCTCCTAGCGGGAGCGAGCACCGGGGAGCTGTTTTTT. It codes for CASSLLAGASTGELFF.

V and J are TRBV6-1 and TRBJ2-7; TRBD2 matches 8 bases. Per the germline V gene, CDR1 is MNHNS and CDR2 is SASEGT. Trimming at V came to 2 bases and at J to 10 bases, leaving 7 bases not matched to a gene. The CDR3 totals 13 residues. The CDR3 sequence is CASSEPPGLVQYF. The CDR3 bases are TGTGCCAGCAGTGAACCCCCGGGACTAGTTCAGTACTTC.

This chain joins TRBV7-2 and TRBJ1-2; possibly TRBD1 for D (5 bases). The CDR3 consists of 14 residues. V was pared by 2 bases and J by 10 bases, with 17 bases between. Germline assignment: CDR1 SGHTA and CDR2 FQGNSA. The CDR3 region has the DNA TGTGCCAGCAGCTTACTACCCGAGACAGCTGACTACACCTTC. This encodes CASSLLPETADYTF.

As regards this clone: One end of the junction is discordant with germline, which a read error may explain. The chain combines TRBV19 with TRBJ1-1; 9 nucleotides agree with TRBD1. There are 16 residues in the CDR3. Per germline, CDR1 LNHDA and CDR2 SQIVND (reference sequence). The CDR3 sequence is CASRSGTGYSDTEAFF. The CDR3 bases are TGTGCGAGTAGGTCGGGGACAGGGTACTCGGACACTGAAGCTTTCTTT.

The CDR3, as DNA: TGTGCCAGCAGCTCAGACGCTTCATCCTACTCTGGCTACACCTTC. Translation: CASSSDASSYSGYTF. The V gene is TRBV11-3, the J gene TRBJ1-2; D is unresolved. The CDR3 loop spans 15 amino acids. Germline V gene lookup returns CDR1 SGHNT and CDR2 YENEEA. V was pared by 4 bases and J by 7 bases, with 19 bases between. The whole variable domain, remainder taken from reference TRBV11-3 and TRBJ1-2, is EAGVVQSPRYKIIEKKQPVAFWCNPISGHNTLYWYLQNLGQGPELLIRYENEEAVDDSQLPKDRFSAERLKGVDSTLKIQPAELGDSAVYLCASSSDASSYSGYTFGSGTRLTVV.

The CDR3 spells CASSPYVDEKLFF. DNA of the CDR3: TGTGCCAGCAGTCCCTACGTGGATGAAAAACTGTTTTTT. The V gene is TRBV27, the J gene TRBJ1-4; D is unclear. The CDR3 consists of 13 residues. The V end was cut by 5 bases, the J end by 6 bases, with 10 bases between. The germline CDR1 and CDR2 sequences are MNHEY and SMNVEV (reference sequence).

This clone was seen only once. The chain links TRBV5-1 to TRBJ2-7; 9 bases are a match to TRBD2. The junction had 6 bases not matched to a gene; V was cut back by 5 bases and J by 0 bases. The CDR3 loop spans 15 amino acids. CDR1 and CDR2 (germline): SGHRS, YFSETQ. CDR3 in DNA: TGCGCCAGCAGTCCAAGCGGGGGGAACTCCTACGAGCAGTACTTC. Translation gives CASSPSGGNSYEQYF. The complete variable domain, with remaining parts taken from reference TRBV5-1 and TRBJ2-7, reads KAGVTQTPRYLIKTRGQQVTLSCSPISGHRSVSWYQQTPGQGLQFLFEYFSETQRNKGNFPGRFSGRQFSNSRSEMNVSTLELGDSALYLCASSPSGGNSYEQYFGPGTRLTVT.

The chain carries TRBV7-9 and TRBJ1-4; 9 bases line up with TRBD1. The CDR3 sequence is 16 residues long. The V gene end was trimmed by 0 bases and the J gene end by 5 bases; junction bases not matched to a gene: 4. Germline CDR1 is SEHNR and CDR2 is FQNEAQ (reference sequence). Written as DNA, the CDR3 is TGTGCCAGCAGCTTAGCCACAGGGGGCTACAATGAAAAACTGTTTTTT. It codes for CASSLATGGYNEKLFF.

As for this clone: The conserved closing phenylalanine or tryptophan is absent in this CDR3, likely reflecting a read error. The DNA is left out, because the CDR3 cannot be placed on it with certainty; the CDR3 is given as TCRdb lists it. The chain links TRBV19 to TRBJ1-1; the DNA was not compared with TRBD1, the D call given in the table. 13 amino acids form the CDR3, both terminal residues included. CDR1 is LNHDA and CDR2 is SQIVND in the germline V gene (reference sequence). CDR3 residues: CASSTRPGDSIEL.

This rearrangement joins TRBV6-1 to TRBJ2-4; TRBD2 agrees at 11 bases. Germline V gene sequence: CDR1 MNHNS, CDR2 SASEGT. This CDR3 has 14 amino acids. The V and J ends lost 6 bases and 7 bases, in that order; junction bases with no gene match: 5. CDR3 in amino acids: CASSDSGGANIQYF. The CDR3 DNA follows: TGTGCCAGCAGCGATAGCGGGGGGGCGAACATTCAGTACTTC.

The chain joins TRBV18 to TRBJ2-1; D is perhaps TRBD1 (5 bases). CDR1 is KGHSH, CDR2 LQKENI, per germline. The CDR3 has 16 residues. The V and J ends lost 6 bases and 7 bases respectively, with 22 bases between them. The CDR3 reads CASSPRVQGLRNEQFF. The CDR3 DNA reads as TGTGCCAGCTCCCCAAGGGTTCAGGGTCTTCGGAATGAGCAGTTCTTC.

The V call is TRBV10-2, the J call TRBJ1-1; the match to TRBD1 covers 9 bases. V trimming: 4 bases; J trimming: 5 bases; junction bases outside the gene matches: 11. The CDR3 runs 16 residues. CDR1 and CDR2 from the germline V gene are WSHSY and SAAADI. CDR3 loop: CASSVGGQGRLTEAFF. As DNA, the CDR3 is TGCGCCAGCAGTGTGGGGGGACAGGGACGTTTAACTGAAGCTTTCTTT.

V is TRBV28 and J is TRBJ2-3; TRBD2 matches at 14 bases. The V gene's germline CDR1 is MDHEN and CDR2 SYDVKM. This CDR3 has 18 amino acids. After removal of 5 bases from V and 1 base from J, the junction contained 8 bases not matched to a gene. This CDR3 reads CASSGTGTSGRGTDTQYF. In DNA form, the CDR3 reads TGTGCCAGCAGTGGAACCGGGACTAGCGGGAGAGGCACAGATACGCAGTATTTT.

V usage is TRBV4-1 and J usage is TRBJ2-7, with TRBD2 identical over 15 bases. J was trimmed by 1 base and V by 4 bases; bases with no gene match: 17. Germline CDR1 MGHRA, CDR2 YSYEKL. The CDR3 loop spans 21 amino acids. The chain's CDR3 is CASSPADGGGLAGGRSYEQYF. The CDR3 bases are TGCGCCAGCAGCCCAGCGGACGGCGGGGGACTAGCGGGAGGTAGGTCCTACGAGCAGTACTTC.

The chain employs TRBV6-5 and TRBJ1-1, with D tentatively TRBD1 (6 bases). The CDR3 sequence is 12 residues long. Trimming took 6 bases from V and 3 from J, leaving 8 bases between them. CDR1 MNHEY and CDR2 SVGAGI come from the germline V gene. In nucleotides, the CDR3 is TGTGCCAGCAGACGGACAGACACTGAAGCTTTCTTT. It yields the protein CASRRTDTEAFF.